One T cell receptor (beta chain) is described in this entry. The data derive from a study of OX40 agonist ivuxolimab in advanced cancers. Generated by immunoSEQ multiplex PCR, the TCRdb table keeps only in-frame clones and is missing some. Among roughly 81,000 clones, 88% were seen once, and the ten largest hold approximately 0.45%. This TCR derives from an adult with an advanced solid tumor such as melanoma, head and neck, liver or kidney cancer. The sequenced sample was CD4+ or CD8+ T cells sorted from blood, obtained in a trial of the OX40 agonist ivuxolimab.

The CDR3, as DNA: TGTGCCAGCCAAAGCACTAACTATGGCTACACCTTC. It translates to CASQSTNYGYTF. The gene calls are TRBV6-5 and TRBJ1-2; D unresolved. Germline CDR1 and CDR2: MNHEY and SVGAGI. The V end lost 8 bases, the J end lost 0 bases, and 7 bases lay between the germline ends. The CDR3 has 12 amino acids.